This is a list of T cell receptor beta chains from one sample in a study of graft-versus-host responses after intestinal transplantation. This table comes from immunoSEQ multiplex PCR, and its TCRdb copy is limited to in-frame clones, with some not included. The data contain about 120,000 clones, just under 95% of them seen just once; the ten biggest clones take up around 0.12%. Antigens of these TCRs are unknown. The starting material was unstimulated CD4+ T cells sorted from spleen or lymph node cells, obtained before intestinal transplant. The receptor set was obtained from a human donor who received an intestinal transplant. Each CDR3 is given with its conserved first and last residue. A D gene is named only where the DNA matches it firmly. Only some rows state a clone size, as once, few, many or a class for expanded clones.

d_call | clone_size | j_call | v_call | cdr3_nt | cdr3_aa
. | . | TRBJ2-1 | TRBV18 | TGTGCCAGCTCACCACGGGCAGTGGCAGGATCGAACTACAATGAGCAGTTCTTC | CASSPRAVAGSNYNEQFF
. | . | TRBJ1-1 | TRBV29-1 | TGCAGCGCCTCCACCGGAGGGGGGGCCCTGAACACTGAAGCTTTCTTT | CSASTGGGALNTEAFF
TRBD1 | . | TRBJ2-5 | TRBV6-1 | TGTGCCAGCAGTGAACAGCTCAGGGGGTCCCAGTACTTC | CASSEQLRGSQYF
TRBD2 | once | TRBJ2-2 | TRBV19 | TGTGCCAGTAGGCTAGCGGGAGCAGGCACCGGGGAGCTGTTTTTT | CASRLAGAGTGELFF
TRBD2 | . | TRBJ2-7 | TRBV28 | TGTGCCAGCAGTCTAACCCGGACTAGCGGGAATTCCTACGAGCAGTACTTC | CASSLTRTSGNSYEQYF
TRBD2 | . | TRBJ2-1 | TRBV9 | TGTGCCAGCAGCGCCTCACCACTAGCGGGTAGTGTGGATGAGCAGTTCTTC | CASSASPLAGSVDEQFF
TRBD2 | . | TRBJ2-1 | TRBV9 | TGTGCCAGCAGCGTAGAGGCAGCGGGAGAAGCTGAGCAGTTCTTC | CASSVEAAGEAEQFF
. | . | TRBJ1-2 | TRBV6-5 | TGTGCCAGCCTCCCACAGGGCTTTGGCTATGGCTACACCTTC | CASLPQGFGYGYTF
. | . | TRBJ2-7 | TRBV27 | TGTGCCAGCAGTAAGACCCCGGACAGTTCCTACGAGCAGTACTTC | CASSKTPDSSYEQYF
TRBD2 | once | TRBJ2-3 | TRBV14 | TGTGCCAGCAGCGCGGGACTAGCGGGAAAGTATTTT | CASSAGLAGKYF
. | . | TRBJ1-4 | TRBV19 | TGTGCCAGTAGTATAGAATTGGTTGCCGGGAGTGAAAAACTGTTTTTT | CASSIELVAGSEKLFF
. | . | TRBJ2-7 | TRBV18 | TGTGCCAGCTCGCCATCGAGCTACTCCTACGAGCAGTACTTC | CASSPSSYSYEQYF
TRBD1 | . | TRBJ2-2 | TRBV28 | TGTGCCAGCAGTCTCCGGGACAGAGACACCGGGGAGCTGTTTTTT | CASSLRDRDTGELFF
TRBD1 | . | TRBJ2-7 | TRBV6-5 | TGTGCCAGCAGCCTAGGACAGGGGAAGTACGAGCAGTACTTC | CASSLGQGKYEQYF
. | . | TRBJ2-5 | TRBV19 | TGTGCCAGTACCACCGCCCACCCGACAGGAGAGACCCAGTACTTC | CASTTAHPTGETQYF
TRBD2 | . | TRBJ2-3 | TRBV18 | TGTGCCAGCTCACCCGGGACTAGCGGGACAGATACGCAGTATTTT | CASSPGTSGTDTQYF
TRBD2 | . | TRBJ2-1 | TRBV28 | TGTGCCAGCAGCCTTAGCGGGGCTTACAATGAGCAGTTCTTC | CASSLSGAYNEQFF
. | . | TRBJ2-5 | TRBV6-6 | TGTGCCAGCAGTTGGGCAGGGCCTCCGGAAGAGACCCAGTACTTC | CASSWAGPPEETQYF
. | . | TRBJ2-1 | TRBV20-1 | TGCAGTGCTAGCAGGGTTAATGAGCAGTTCTTC | CSASRVNEQFF
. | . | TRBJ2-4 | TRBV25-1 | TGTGCCAGCAGTGAGTTTGGGTACTTC | CASSEFGYF
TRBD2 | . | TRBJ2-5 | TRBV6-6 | TGTGCCGCGAGACCTGGACTAGCGGTACAAGAGACCCAGTACTTC | CAARPGLAVQETQYF
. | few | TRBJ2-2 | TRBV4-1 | TGCGCCAGCAGCCCGGACAGCACCAACACCGGGGAGCTGTTTTTT | CASSPDSTNTGELFF
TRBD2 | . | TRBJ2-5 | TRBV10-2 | TGCGCCAGCAGTGAGTCTAGCGGGATCCAAGGTTATACCCAGTACTTC | CASSESSGIQGYTQYF
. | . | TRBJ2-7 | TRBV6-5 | TGTGCCAGCAGCACCCTTTTCGCGGGAAGCGAGCAGTACTTC | CASSTLFAGSEQYF
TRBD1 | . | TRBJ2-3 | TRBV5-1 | TGCGCCAGCAGCCTTTTTTCACAGGGGACAGATACGCAGTATTTT | CASSLFSQGTDTQYF
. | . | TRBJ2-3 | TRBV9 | TGTGCCAGCAGCTTCCTCCTAAGCACAGATACGCAGTATTTT | CASSFLLSTDTQYF
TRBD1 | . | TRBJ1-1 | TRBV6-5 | TGTGCCAGCAGTACTGACAGGGGTTCGTCTGAAGCTTTCTTT | CASSTDRGSSEAFF
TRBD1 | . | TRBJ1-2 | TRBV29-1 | TGCAGCGTGATGACTACAGGGGGCGGATGGTACCACTATGGCTACACCTTC | CSVMTTGGGWYHYGYTF
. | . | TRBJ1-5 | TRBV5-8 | TGTGCCAGCAGCTTGGGCTACAGGGTAACGGGAAATCAGCCCCAGCATTTT | CASSLGYRVTGNQPQHF
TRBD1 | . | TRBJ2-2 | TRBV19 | TGTGCCAGTTCTGGACAGGTTACCCAAACCGGGGAGCTGTTTTTT | CASSGQVTQTGELFF
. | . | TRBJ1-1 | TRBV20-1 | TGCAGTGCTAGAACGGGGAGAAGAGCTTTCTTT | CSARTGRRAFF
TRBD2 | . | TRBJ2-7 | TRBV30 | TGTGCCTGGACCGCCGTAGCGGGAATTGACGAGCAGTACTTC | CAWTAVAGIDEQYF
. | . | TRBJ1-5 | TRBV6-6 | TGTGCCAGCAGTTCCGATTTAGACAATCAGCCCCAGCATTTT | CASSSDLDNQPQHF
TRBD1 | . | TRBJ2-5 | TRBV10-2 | TGCGCCAGTAGGGACAGGGTAATTCAAGAGACCCAGTACTTC | CASRDRVIQETQYF
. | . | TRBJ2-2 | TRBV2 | TGTGCCAGCAGTACCCCACGTTGGCGGGACTGGGGGGGGGAGCTGTTTTTT | CASSTPRWRDWGGELFF
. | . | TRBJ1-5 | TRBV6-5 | TGTGCCAGCAGTCCCTCCCAGAGAAGCAATCAGCCCCAGCATTTT | CASSPSQRSNQPQHF
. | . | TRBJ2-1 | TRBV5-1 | TGCGCCAGCAGCTTGGGCTCCTACAATGAGCAGTTCTTC | CASSLGSYNEQFF
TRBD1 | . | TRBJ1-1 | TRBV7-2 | TGTGCCAGCAGCTTAGGCGGACAGGGCGTCGCTGAAGCTTTCTTT | CASSLGGQGVAEAFF
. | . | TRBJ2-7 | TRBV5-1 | TGCGCCAGCAGCTTGGCCCTGGGCCAGAGATCCTACGAGCAGTACTTC | CASSLALGQRSYEQYF
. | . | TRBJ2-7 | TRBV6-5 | TGTGCCAGCACCACTGCCCCCTACGAGCAGTACTTC | CASTTAPYEQYF
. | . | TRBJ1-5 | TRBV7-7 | TGTGCTACCTCGGGGGGCCGAAGCAATCAGCCCCAGCATTTT | CATSGGRSNQPQHF
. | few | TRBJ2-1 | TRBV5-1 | TGCGCCAGCAGCTTGGAGGGTAGCTTAGGCCTAGTTCTGTTCTTC | CASSLEGSLGLVLFF